This T cell receptor (beta chain) was documented in a study of blood T cell repertoires in COVID-19. Whole-study context: From the United States, Italy and Spain came samples of acute and convalescent COVID-19. The analysed material was cDNA or gDNA that came from T cells, B-cell-depleted T cells, or PBMCs.

CDR1 SNHLY and CDR2 FYNNEI come from the germline V gene. V gave up 4 bases and J gave up 6 bases; unmatched junction bases: 4. CDR3 length: 15 residues. TCRdb's copy holds only in-frame clones and misses some; the assay was immunoSEQ multiplex PCR. This sample has about 140,000 clones, with about 84% found just once. Cohorts were assigned according to the clinical history that participants reported. This receptor was obtained from a young woman who had been exposed to COVID-19. The material sequenced was PBMCs or T cells enriched from blood (not recorded which). The J gene is TRBJ2-2, the V gene TRBV2; 11 bases line up with TRBD2. The CDR3, as DNA: TGTGCCAGCAGTGTAGTAGCGGGAGGGCCCGGGGAGCTGTTTTTT. It codes for CASSVVAGGPGELFF.